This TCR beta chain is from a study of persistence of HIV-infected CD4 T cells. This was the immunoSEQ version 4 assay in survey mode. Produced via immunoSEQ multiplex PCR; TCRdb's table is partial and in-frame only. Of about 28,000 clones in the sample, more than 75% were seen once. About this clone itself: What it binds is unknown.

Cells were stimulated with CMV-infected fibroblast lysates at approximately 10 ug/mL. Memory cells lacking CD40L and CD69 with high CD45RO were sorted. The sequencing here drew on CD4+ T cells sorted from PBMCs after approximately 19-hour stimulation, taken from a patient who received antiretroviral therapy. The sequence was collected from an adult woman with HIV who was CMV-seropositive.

CDR3 in DNA: TGTGCCATCATTCGTTCGGTCAGGGGGCTCCCAGAAGCAAATTATAATTCACCCCTCCACTTT. Its translation is CAIIRSVRGLPEANYNSPLHF. V usage is TRBV10-3 and J usage is TRBJ1-6; 8 positions match TRBD1. There are 21 residues in the CDR3. CDR1 ENHRY and CDR2 SYGVKD come from the germline V gene. The J segment lost 4 bases and the V segment lost 7 bases, leaving 24 bases of the junction unmatched.